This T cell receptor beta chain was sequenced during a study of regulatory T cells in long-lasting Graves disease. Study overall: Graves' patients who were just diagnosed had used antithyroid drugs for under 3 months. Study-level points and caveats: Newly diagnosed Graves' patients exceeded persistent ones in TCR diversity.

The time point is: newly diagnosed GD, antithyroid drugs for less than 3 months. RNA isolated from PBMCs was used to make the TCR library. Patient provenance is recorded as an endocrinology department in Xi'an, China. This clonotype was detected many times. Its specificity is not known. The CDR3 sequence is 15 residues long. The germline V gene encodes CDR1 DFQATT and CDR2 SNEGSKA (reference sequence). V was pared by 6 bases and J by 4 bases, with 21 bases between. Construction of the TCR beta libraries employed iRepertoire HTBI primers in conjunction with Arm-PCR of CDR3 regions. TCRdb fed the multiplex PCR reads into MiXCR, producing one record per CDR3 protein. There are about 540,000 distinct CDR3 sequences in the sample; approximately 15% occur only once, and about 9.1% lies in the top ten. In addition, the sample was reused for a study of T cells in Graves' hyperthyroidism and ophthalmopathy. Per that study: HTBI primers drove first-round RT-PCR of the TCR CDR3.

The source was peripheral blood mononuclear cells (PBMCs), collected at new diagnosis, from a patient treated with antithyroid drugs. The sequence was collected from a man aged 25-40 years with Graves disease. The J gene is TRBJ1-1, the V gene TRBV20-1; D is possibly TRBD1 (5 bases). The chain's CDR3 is CSASGGAVVGTEAFF. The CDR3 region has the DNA TGCAGTGCCTCAGGAGGGGCTGTGGTGGGCACTGAAGCTTTCTTT.